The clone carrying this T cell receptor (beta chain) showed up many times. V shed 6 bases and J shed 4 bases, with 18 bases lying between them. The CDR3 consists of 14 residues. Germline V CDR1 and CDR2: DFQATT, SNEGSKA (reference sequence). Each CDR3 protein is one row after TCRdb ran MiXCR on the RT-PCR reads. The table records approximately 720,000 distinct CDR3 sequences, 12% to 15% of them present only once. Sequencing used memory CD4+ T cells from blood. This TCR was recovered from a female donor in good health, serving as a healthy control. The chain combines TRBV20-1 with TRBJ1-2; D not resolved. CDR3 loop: CSAPTPPILYGYTF. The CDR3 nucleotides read TGCAGTGCCCCAACGCCCCCTATCCTCTATGGCTACACCTTC.